This T cell receptor beta chain appears in the sequencing data of a study of early T cells in non-severe SARS-CoV-2 infection. Study details: The input, bulk RNA from unsorted whole blood, was sequenced, and chains were unpaired.

This clonotype showed up just a few times. Trimming removed 0 bases from V and 5 bases from J, with 14 bases in between. The germline V gene has CDR1 SEHNR and CDR2 FQNEAQ (reference sequence). This CDR3 is 16 amino acids long. In the library, individual cDNA molecules carried attached unique molecular identifiers. TCRdb used MiXCR to reprocess the 5' RACE reads, holding one entry per CDR3 protein. This sample has some 53,000 distinct CDR3 sequences, with about 8.2% found just once. The sequence was collected from an adult who was a healthcare worker with PCR-confirmed SARS-CoV-2 infection or an uninfected control (not recorded which). Material: whole blood. The V and J genes are TRBV7-9 and TRBJ2-1, with D possibly TRBD1 on 5 matching bases. The CDR3 DNA follows: TGTGCCAGCAGCTTAGCATTAGGGGCAGGCGACAATGAGCAGTTCTTC. Protein: CASSLALGAGDNEQFF.